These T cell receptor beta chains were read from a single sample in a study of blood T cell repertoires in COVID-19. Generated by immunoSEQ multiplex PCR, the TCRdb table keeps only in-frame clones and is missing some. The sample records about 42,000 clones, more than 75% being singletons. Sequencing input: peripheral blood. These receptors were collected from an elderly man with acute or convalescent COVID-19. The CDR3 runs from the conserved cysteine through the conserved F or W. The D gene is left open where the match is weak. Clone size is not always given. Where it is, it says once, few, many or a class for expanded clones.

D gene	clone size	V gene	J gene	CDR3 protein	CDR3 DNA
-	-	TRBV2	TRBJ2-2	CASRAAQGGWYGGELFF	TGTGCCAGCAGGGCCGCACAGGGCGGATGGTATGGCGGGGAGCTGTTTTTT
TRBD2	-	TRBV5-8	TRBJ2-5	CASSPQAPGLGQTQYF	TGTGCCAGCAGCCCCCAAGCTCCGGGACTAGGGCAGACCCAGTACTTC
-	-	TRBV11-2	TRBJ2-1	CASSPGTLSYNEQFF	TGTGCCAGCAGCCCCGGGACTCTCTCCTACAATGAGCAGTTCTTC
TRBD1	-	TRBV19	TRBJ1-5	CASSNQGGDQPQHF	TGTGCCAGTAGTAATCAGGGGGGCGATCAGCCCCAGCATTTT
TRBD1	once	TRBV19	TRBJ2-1	CASSVDRDREQFF	TGTGCCAGTAGTGTGGACAGGGATCGGGAGCAGTTCTTC
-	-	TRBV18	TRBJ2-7	CASSPPGTYEQYF	TGTGCCAGCTCCCCACCGGGCACCTACGAGCAGTACTTC
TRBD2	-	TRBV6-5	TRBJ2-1	CASSYSGGRGDNEQFF	TGTGCCAGCAGTTACTCTGGCGGGAGGGGCGACAATGAGCAGTTCTTC
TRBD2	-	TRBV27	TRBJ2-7	CASSRSGTSGYEQYF	TGTGCCAGCAGTAGATCCGGGACTAGCGGGTACGAGCAGTACTTC
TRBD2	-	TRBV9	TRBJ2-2	CASSGLAENTGELFF	TGTGCCAGCAGCGGACTAGCGGAGAACACCGGGGAGCTGTTTTTT
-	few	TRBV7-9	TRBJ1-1	CASSQHSRGTEAFF	TGTGCCAGCAGCCAGCACTCTAGAGGCACTGAAGCTTTCTTT
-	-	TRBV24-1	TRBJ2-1	CATSDSVSSYNEQFF	TGTGCCACCAGTGATTCCGTTAGCTCCTACAATGAGCAGTTCTTC
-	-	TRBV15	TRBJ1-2	CATSRGQGSRGYTF	TGTGCCACCAGCAGAGGGCAGGGGAGTCGCGGCTACACCTTC
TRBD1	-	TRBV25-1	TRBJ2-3	CASTTGTGSDTQYF	TGTGCCAGCACCACCGGGACAGGGTCTGATACGCAGTATTTT
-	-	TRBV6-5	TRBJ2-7	CASTSAGLTYEQYF	TGTGCCAGCACCTCTGCCGGGTTAACCTACGAGCAGTACTTC
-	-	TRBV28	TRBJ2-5	CASRALREAQETQYF	TGTGCCAGCAGAGCCCTAAGAGAGGCCCAAGAGACCCAGTACTTC
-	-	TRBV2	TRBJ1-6	CASSVQSRSPLHF	TGTGCCAGCAGTGTACAGTCTCGTTCACCCCTCCACTTT
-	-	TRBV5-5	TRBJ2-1	CASSLAGRMKAKQFF	TGTGCCAGCAGCTTGGCAGGGCGGATGAAAGCGAAGCAGTTCTTC
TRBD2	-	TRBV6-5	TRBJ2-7	CASSLRLAGVTYEQYF	TGTGCCAGCAGTTTAAGACTAGCGGGGGTAACCTACGAGCAGTACTTC
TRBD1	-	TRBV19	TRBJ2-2	CASSIRRTGVDFGELFF	TGTGCCAGTAGTATAAGGAGAACAGGGGTCGATTTCGGGGAGCTGTTTTTT
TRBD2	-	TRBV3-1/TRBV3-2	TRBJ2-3	CASSQGLAGGFASTDTQYF	TGTGCCAGCAGCCAGGGGCTAGCGGGGGGGTTTGCTAGCACAGATACGCAGTATTTT
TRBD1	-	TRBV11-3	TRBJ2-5	CASSRDRGETQYF	TGTGCCAGCAGCCGGGACAGGGGTGAGACCCAGTACTTC
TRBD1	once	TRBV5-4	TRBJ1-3	CASSLQGVSGNTIYF	TGTGCCAGCAGCTTACAGGGGGTCTCTGGAAACACCATATATTTT
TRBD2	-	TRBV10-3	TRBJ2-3	CAIQSGGTDTQYF	TGTGCCATCCAAAGCGGGGGCACAGATACGCAGTATTTT
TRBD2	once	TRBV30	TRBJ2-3	CAWSVSAGVGDTQYF	TGTGCCTGGAGTGTATCAGCGGGAGTCGGAGATACGCAGTATTTT
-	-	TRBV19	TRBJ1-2	CASSGIGLSGYTF	TGTGCCAGTAGCGGGATCGGGCTTTCCGGCTACACCTTC
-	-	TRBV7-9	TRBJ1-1	CASSLGFQGATEAFF	TGTGCCAGCAGCTTAGGTTTCCAGGGCGCGACTGAAGCTTTCTTT
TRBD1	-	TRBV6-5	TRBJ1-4	CASRGTGQGEKLFF	TGTGCCAGCAGAGGGACAGGGCAAGGGGAAAAACTGTTTTTT
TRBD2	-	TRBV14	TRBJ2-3	CASSHSAGGADTQYF	TGTGCCAGCAGCCACTCAGCGGGAGGGGCAGATACGCAGTATTTT
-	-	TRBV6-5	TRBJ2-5	CATQGLQETQYF	TGTGCCACCCAGGGTCTCCAAGAGACCCAGTACTTC
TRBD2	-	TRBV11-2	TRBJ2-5	CASSSGLAGDETQYF	TGTGCCAGCAGCTCCGGACTAGCGGGAGACGAGACCCAGTACTTC
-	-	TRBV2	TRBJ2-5	CASRGTKYQETQYF	TGTGCCAGCAGGGGGACAAAGTACCAAGAGACCCAGTACTTC
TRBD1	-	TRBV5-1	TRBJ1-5	CASSATGAGDQPQHF	TGCGCCAGCAGCGCGACAGGGGCTGGGGATCAGCCCCAGCATTTT
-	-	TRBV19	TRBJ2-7	CASSISPAYEQYF	TGTGCCAGTAGTATATCCCCCGCCTACGAGCAGTACTTC
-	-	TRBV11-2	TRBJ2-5	CASSLAYQETQYF	TGTGCCAGCAGCTTAGCATACCAAGAGACCCAGTACTTC
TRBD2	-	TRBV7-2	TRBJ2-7	CASSLGASGWSSYEQYF	TGTGCCAGCAGCTTAGGGGCTAGCGGGTGGAGCTCCTACGAGCAGTACTTC
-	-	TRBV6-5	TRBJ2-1	CASRARFSGNEQFF	TGTGCCAGCAGGGCTCGATTCAGCGGCAATGAGCAGTTCTTC
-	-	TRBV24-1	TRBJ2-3	CATSDPGGPTDTQYF	TGTGCCACCAGTGATCCGGGGGGCCCAACAGATACGCAGTATTTT
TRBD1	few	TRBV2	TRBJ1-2	CASSGQGDGYTF	TGTGCCAGCAGTGGACAGGGAGATGGCTACACCTTC
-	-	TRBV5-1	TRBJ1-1	CASSLIGSGTEAFF	TGCGCCAGCAGCCTCATCGGATCGGGCACTGAAGCTTTCTTT
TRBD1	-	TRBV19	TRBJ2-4	CASTGTGAIQYF	TGTGCCAGTACCGGGACAGGGGCCATTCAGTACTTC
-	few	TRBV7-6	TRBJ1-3	CASSLVSEGNTIYF	TGTGCCAGCAGCTTAGTGTCAGAAGGAAACACCATATATTTT
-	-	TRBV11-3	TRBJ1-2	CASSLRKTNNYGYTF	TGTGCCAGCAGCTTACGAAAGACTAATAACTATGGCTACACCTTC
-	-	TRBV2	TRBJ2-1	CASSELASSNEQFF	TGTGCCAGCAGTGAATTGGCTAGCTCCAATGAGCAGTTCTTC
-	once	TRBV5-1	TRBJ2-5	CASSFRIQETQYF	TGCGCCAGCAGCTTCAGGATCCAAGAGACCCAGTACTTC
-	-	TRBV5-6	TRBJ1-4	CASSLFAGNEEKLFF	TGTGCCAGCAGCTTGTTTGCAGGGAACGAGGAAAAACTGTTTTTT
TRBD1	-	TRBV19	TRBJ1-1	CVSSTGTGRDTEAFF	TGTGTCAGTAGTACTGGGACAGGCCGAGACACTGAAGCTTTCTTT
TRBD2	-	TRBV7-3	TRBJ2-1	CASSLTGLAGYNEQFF	TGTGCCAGCAGCTTAACGGGACTAGCGGGCTACAATGAGCAGTTCTTC
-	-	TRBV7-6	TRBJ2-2	CASSLDYLGKLFF	TGTGCCAGCAGCCTGGACTATCTCGGGAAGCTGTTTTTT
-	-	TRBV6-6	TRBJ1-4	CATTGTRGEKLFF	TGTGCCACTACCGGGACACGGGGAGAAAAACTGTTTTTT
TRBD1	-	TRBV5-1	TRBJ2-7	CASSWGDRSSYEQYF	TGCGCCAGCAGCTGGGGGGACAGGAGCTCCTACGAGCAGTACTTC
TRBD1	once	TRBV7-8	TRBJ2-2	CASTFPGQGTGELFF	TGTGCCAGCACCTTCCCGGGACAGGGGACCGGGGAGCTGTTTTTT
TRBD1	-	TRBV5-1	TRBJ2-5	CASSPGQGIETQYF	TGCGCCAGCAGCCCGGGACAGGGTATCGAGACCCAGTACTTC